This passage covers 13 T cell receptor beta chains from one sample sequenced in a study of neurological immune-mediated disorders. In TCRdb, the 5' RACE reads were re-called with MiXCR into one record per CDR3 protein. The sample lists about 71,000 distinct CDR3 sequences; roughly an eighth were seen once. Time point noted: longitudinal time-point 1 (baseline). Material for sequencing was PBMCs. The receptors were gathered from a female donor with HTLV-1-associated myelopathy (HAM/TSP).

This clonotype was counted ten times or more. The rearrangement links TRBV4-2 to TRBJ2-2; D not resolved. The CDR3 loop spans 13 amino acids. CDR1 LGHNA and CDR2 YNFKEQ come from the germline V gene. The V and J ends lost 3 bases and 4 bases respectively, with 6 bases between them. DNA of the CDR3: TGTGCCAGCAGCCAGTCGGCCACCGGGGAGCTGTTTTTT. This codes for CASSQSATGELFF.

In this sample, this clonotype turned up many times. The chain employs TRBV7-2 and TRBJ2-1; no clear D. The germline CDR1 and CDR2 sequences are SGHTA and FQGNSA. There are 13 residues in the CDR3. Trimming left V 0 bases short and J 5 bases short, with 5 bases between. The CDR3 here is CASSLARDNEQFF. The CDR3 DNA is TGTGCCAGCAGCTTAGCCCGGGACAATGAGCAGTTCTTC.

This clonotype has at least ten counts. The rearrangement uses TRBV27 and TRBJ1-4, with a tentative D call TRBD1 (6 bases). In germline, CDR1 is MNHEY, CDR2 SMNVEV (reference sequence). This CDR3 region has 16 residues. Trimming removed 6 bases from V and 3 bases from J, with 17 bases in between. The CDR3 DNA reads TGTGCCAGCAGGAGGTGGGGGGGCTTTGCTAATGAAAAACTGTTTTTT. Its translation: CASRRWGGFANEKLFF.

This clonotype was picked up many times. The chain is built from TRBV5-1 and TRBJ2-1; D remains ambiguous. This CDR3 is built from 15 residues. V dropped 5 bases and J dropped 0 bases, with 12 bases sitting between them. CDR1 and CDR2 from the germline V gene are SGHRS and YFSETQ. For the CDR3, the DNA is TGCGCCAGCAGATTTACGCCCAGCTCCTACAATGAGCAGTTCTTC. This codes for CASRFTPSSYNEQFF.

This clonotype was picked up many times. The rearrangement uses TRBV21-1 and TRBJ1-3; the table calls TRBD1, which could not be checked here. TRBV21-1 is labeled a pseudogene. The CDR3 is 16 residues long. The CDR3 nucleotides read TGTGCCAGCAGCACCGGGGACCGATACTCTGGAAACACCATATATTTT. The encoded protein is CASSTGDRYSGNTIYF.

This clonotype was recorded many times. V and J are TRBV20-1 and TRBJ1-6, with no clear D. Between the trimmed V and J ends, which lost 0 bases and 0 bases, there was a span of 15 bases. The CDR3 is made up of 18 amino acids. The germline V gene encodes CDR1 DFQATT and CDR2 SNEGSKA (reference sequence). CDR3 in amino acids: CSARDSSRGSSYNSPLHF. DNA for the CDR3: TGCAGTGCTAGAGATAGTAGCCGGGGAAGCTCCTATAATTCACCCCTCCACTTT.

The sample holds many counts of this clonotype. This chain connects TRBV6-5 to TRBJ2-7; no reliable D call. Per the germline V gene, CDR1 is MNHEY and CDR2 is SVGAGI. V shed 2 bases and J shed 3 bases, with 8 bases lying between them. This CDR3 has 13 amino acids. In nucleotides, the CDR3 is TGTGCCAGCAGTTACCGCGTAAACTACGAGCAGTACTTC. Translated: CASSYRVNYEQYF.

The sample holds many counts of this clonotype. The gene calls are TRBV7-9 and TRBJ1-1; TRBD1 matches at 7 bases. Germline CDR1 is SEHNR and CDR2 is FQNEAQ (reference sequence). This CDR3 region has 14 residues. V trimming: 5 bases; J trimming: 1 base; junction bases outside the gene matches: 4. Here the CDR3 reads CASSQRQGNTEAFF. The DNA for the CDR3 is TGTGCCAGCAGCCAAAGACAGGGGAACACTGAAGCTTTCTTT.

This clonotype appeared many times. One junction end disagrees with the germline gene, perhaps due to a read error. CDR3 sequence: CSAREGLLGEGLFF. CDR3 coding DNA: TGCAGTGCCAGAGAGGGGCTGTTGGGTGAAGGACTGTTTTTT. V is TRBV20-1 and J is TRBJ1-4; tentatively, D is TRBD1 (5 bases). Germline V gene lookup returns CDR1 DFQATT and CDR2 SNEGSKA (reference sequence). CDR3 length: 14 residues.

This clonotype was counted ten times or more. One end of the junction varies from germline; a read error may be responsible. The chain employs TRBV15 and TRBJ2-7; no firm D call. Germline lookup yields CDR1 LNHNV and CDR2 YYDKDF (reference sequence). The CDR3 runs 14 residues. CDR3 DNA: TGTGCTACCAGCAGAGACACCGTGAGCAACGAGCAGTACTTC. Translation gives CATSRDTVSNEQYF.

This clonotype was counted many times. The chain recombines TRBV6-1 with TRBJ2-2, with D hard to call. The V gene lost 0 bases and the J gene lost 4 bases, with 6 bases spanning the gap. Germline values: CDR1 MNHNS, CDR2 SASEGT. This CDR3 is built from 14 residues. Written as DNA, the CDR3 is TGTGCCAGCAGTGAAGCGCCATCCACCGGGGAGCTGTTTTTT. It yields the protein CASSEAPSTGELFF.

This clonotype was counted many times. This rearrangement joins TRBV5-1 to TRBJ1-3; no firm D call. The ends were cut back, 2 bases at V and 0 bases at J, with 6 bases in the middle. CDR1 is SGHRS and CDR2 is YFSETQ in the germline V gene. This CDR3 has 14 amino acids. CDR3 protein: CASSLGSSGNTIYF. CDR3 nucleotide sequence: TGCGCCAGCAGCTTAGGTAGCTCTGGAAACACCATATATTTT.

This rearrangement joins TRBV20-1 to TRBJ2-7; D possibly corresponds to TRBD1 (6 bases). This CDR3 region has 15 residues. Germline V gene data show CDR1 as DFQATT and CDR2 as SNEGSKA (reference sequence). V gave up 5 bases and J gave up 3 bases, with 20 bases separating them. CDR3 in DNA: TGCAGTGCTGTCAATCTTGGGGACATAAACTACGAGCAGTACTTC. It yields the protein CSAVNLGDINYEQYF.